This entry lists 27 T cell receptor beta chains sequenced from one sample in a study of blood T cell repertoires in COVID-19. Produced via immunoSEQ multiplex PCR; TCRdb's table is partial and in-frame only. In the table there are fewer than 300,000 clones, around 88% of which are singletons. The sample was peripheral blood. All receptors derive from an elderly man with acute or convalescent COVID-19.

This rearrangement joins TRBV6-5 to TRBJ2-2, with D maybe TRBD2 (6 bases). V shed 11 bases and J shed 5 bases, with 15 bases lying between them. CDR3 size: 13 residues. The germline V gene has CDR1 MNHEY and CDR2 SVGAGI. The CDR3 region is CAVGTPITGELFF. CDR3 nucleotides: TGTGCCGTTGGGACTCCGATAACCGGGGAGCTGTTTTTT.

The chain links TRBV7-2 to TRBJ2-7; 11 bases map to TRBD2. Germline-derived CDR1 and CDR2 are SGHTA and FQGNSA. The CDR3 is 15 amino acids. V lost 5 bases to trimming and J lost 1 base; unmatched junction nucleotides: 4. CDR3 sequence reads: CASSMRLAGSYEQYF. The CDR3 DNA reads TGTGCCAGCAGCATGAGACTAGCGGGGTCCTACGAGCAGTACTTC. The variable domain in full, with the rest retrieved from reference TRBV7-2 and TRBJ2-7, is GAGVSQSPSNKVTEKGKDVELRCDPISGHTALYWYRQSLGQGLEFLIYFQGNSAPDKSGLPSDRFSAERTGGSVSTLTIQRTQQEDSAVYLCASSMRLAGSYEQYFGPGTRLTVT.

The chain couples TRBV19 to TRBJ2-6; D perhaps matches TRBD1 (5 bases). There are 17 residues in the CDR3. Germline V CDR1 and CDR2: LNHDA, SQIVND (reference sequence). V was shortened by 2 bases and J by 0 bases, with 11 bases between the two germline ends. DNA of the CDR3: TGTGCCAGTAGTATAAGGCAGGGAAACTCTGGGGCCAACGTCCTGACTTTC. Translated: CASSIRQGNSGANVLTF. Drawing the rest from reference TRBV19 and TRBJ2-6, the complete variable domain is DGGITQSPKYLFRKEGQNVTLSCEQNLNHDAMYWYRQDPGQGLRLIYYSQIVNDFQKGDIAEGYSVSREKKESFPLTVTSAQKNPTAFYLCASSIRQGNSGANVLTFGAGSRLTVL.

The chain employs TRBV24-1 and TRBJ2-1; D gene unclear. Germline V gene lookup returns CDR1 KGHDR and CDR2 SFDVKD. The CDR3 has 12 amino acids. V lost 3 bases and J lost 9, with 8 bases in between. DNA of the CDR3: TGTGCCACCAGTGATGCACAGAGTGAGCAGTTCTTC. The encoded protein is CATSDAQSEQFF.

The rearrangement joins TRBV7-9 to TRBJ2-7, with 7 bases identical to TRBD1. CDR1 is SEHNR, CDR2 FQNEAQ, per germline (reference sequence). J gave up 5 bases and V 0 bases, and 1 base lay outside the gene matches. CDR3 length equals 13 residues. The CDR3 DNA reads TGTGCCAGCAGCTTAGCGGGACAGCACGAGCAGTACTTC. This sequence encodes CASSLAGQHEQYF.

The chain combines TRBV18 with TRBJ1-4, with D tentatively TRBD1 (5 bases). Trimming shortened V by 4 bases and J by 8 bases, and 17 bases separated the two germline ends. The CDR3 has 15 amino acids. Germline lookup yields CDR1 KGHSH and CDR2 LQKENI. The CDR3 sequence is CASSQTVLVAEKLFF. The CDR3 nucleotides read TGTGCCAGCTCACAGACAGTCCTCGTGGCCGAAAAACTGTTTTTT.

The chain recombines TRBV7-8 with TRBJ1-5, with D possibly matching TRBD1 (5 bases). V was trimmed by 2 bases and J by 5 bases, leaving 7 bases between them. Germline-derived CDR1 and CDR2 are SGHVS and FQNEAQ. The CDR3 length is 13 residues. The CDR3 here is CASSLQGDQPQHF. The CDR3 region has the DNA TGTGCCAGCAGCTTACAGGGCGATCAGCCCCAGCATTTT.

The rearrangement joins TRBV6-5 to TRBJ1-2, with a possible D match to TRBD1 (5 bases). Trimming took off 2 bases at V and 8 bases at J, with 12 bases between the two ends. The CDR3 sequence is 13 residues long. Germline V gene sequence: CDR1 MNHEY, CDR2 SVGAGI. Here the CDR3 reads CASSYGGDVGYTF. The CDR3 DNA sequence: TGTGCCAGCAGTTACGGAGGGGATGTGGGCTACACCTTC.

This clone has only one observation. V and J are TRBV30 and TRBJ1-3, with TRBD1 matching over 9 bases. V lost 0 bases, J lost 0 bases, and 9 bases stayed unmatched. This CDR3 contains 18 residues. Germline-derived CDR1 and CDR2 are GTSNPN and SVGIG (reference sequence). The CDR3 nucleotides read TGTGCCTGGAGTGTACCGGACAGGGGCCCTCTCTCTGGAAACACCATATATTTT. This sequence encodes CAWSVPDRGPLSGNTIYF.

The chain couples TRBV19 to TRBJ1-3; D is unclear. Germline V gene sequence: CDR1 LNHDA, CDR2 SQIVND (reference sequence). Trimming removed 3 bases from V and 0 bases from J, with 6 bases in between. The CDR3 has 14 amino acids. CDR3 sequence: CASSIPGSGNTIYF. In DNA, the CDR3 is TGTGCCAGTAGTATTCCGGGCTCTGGAAACACCATATATTTT.

The rearrangement uses TRBV11-2 and TRBJ1-5; perhaps TRBD1 as D (6 bases). This CDR3 has 14 residues. Germline V gene sequence: CDR1 SGHAT, CDR2 FQNNGV. The V end lost 5 bases, the J end lost 9 bases, and 17 bases lay between the germline ends. In DNA, the CDR3 is TGTGCCAGCAGCCGCACAGGGTTAGCGGGGCCCCAGCATTTT. Protein product: CASSRTGLAGPQHF.

The chain uses TRBV5-1 and TRBJ2-1, with D possibly matching TRBD1 (6 bases). V was pared by 0 bases and J by 6 bases, with 13 bases between. Per germline, CDR1 SGHRS and CDR2 YFSETQ. The CDR3 consists of 15 residues. CDR3 sequence (DNA): TGCGCCAGCAGCTTGGAACAGTTAGGGGGCAATGAGCAGTTCTTC. It is translated as CASSLEQLGGNEQFF.

The rearrangement joins TRBV3-1 (or the pseudogene TRBV3-2) to TRBJ2-1; possibly TRBD1 for D (6 bases). This CDR3 has 19 residues. The V gene's germline CDR1 is LGHDT and CDR2 YNNKEL (reference sequence). V shed 3 bases and J shed 0 bases, with 21 bases lying between them. The CDR3 nucleotides are TGTGCCAGCAGCCACACTGGGACAACACATAAGAGCTCCTACAATGAGCAGTTCTTC. Amino acid sequence: CASSHTGTTHKSSYNEQFF.

The chain links TRBV11-1 to TRBJ2-3; 13 positions agree with TRBD2. V lost 5 bases and J lost 2; bases outside the gene matches: 4. This CDR3 is 16 amino acids long. From germline, CDR1 is SGHAT and CDR2 FQDESV (reference sequence). This chain's CDR3 is CASSIGLAGATDTQYF. DNA of the CDR3: TGTGCCAGCAGCATCGGACTAGCGGGAGCCACAGATACGCAGTATTTT.

The gene calls are TRBV28 and TRBJ2-5, with 8 nucleotides matching TRBD2. Germline V gene sequence: CDR1 MDHEN, CDR2 SYDVKM. The CDR3 loop spans 15 amino acids. V shed 5 bases and J 2 bases; nucleotides not matched to a gene: 7. In DNA, the CDR3 is TGTGCCAGCAGTACGACTAGCGCAGGACAAGAGACCCAGTACTTC. Translation: CASSTTSAGQETQYF.

This chain uses TRBV11-2 with TRBJ2-7, with 7 positions matching TRBD2. The CDR3 length is 15 residues. Germline V gene data show CDR1 as SGHAT and CDR2 as FQNNGV. The junction had 9 bases not matched to a gene; V was cut back by 5 bases and J by 2 bases. The CDR3 here is CASSLVSGTTYEQYF. In nucleotides, the CDR3 is TGTGCCAGCAGCCTAGTCTCCGGGACTACCTACGAGCAGTACTTC.

This clone came up a few times. The CDR3 loop reads CASSLGQGAQREQFF. The CDR3 DNA is TGCGCCAGCAGCTTGGGGCAGGGGGCCCAGCGGGAGCAGTTCTTC. The gene calls are TRBV5-1 and TRBJ2-1; TRBD1 matches at 8 bases. This CDR3 region has 15 residues. The V segment lost 0 bases and the J segment 10 bases; nucleotides outside the gene matches: 9. Germline V gives CDR1 SGHRS, CDR2 YFSETQ.

The chain couples TRBV6-1 to TRBJ1-6; the match to TRBD1 covers 8 bases. The germline gives CDR1 MNHNS, CDR2 SASEGT. The CDR3 totals 15 residues. Trimming removed 2 bases from V and 5 bases from J; junction bases left unmatched: 2. For the CDR3, the DNA is TGTGCCAGCAGTGAATGGACAGGGAATAATTCACCCCTCCACTTT. Translation gives CASSEWTGNNSPLHF.

The chain joins TRBV28 to TRBJ2-7, with TRBD2 matching 8 bases. The ends lost 3 bases at V and 5 bases at J; junction bases unmatched: 6. This CDR3 is built from 14 residues. Germline values: CDR1 MDHEN, CDR2 SYDVKM. In DNA form, the CDR3 reads TGTGCCAGCAGTTTTGGCGGGACTAGTAACGAGCAGTACTTC. Translated, it gives CASSFGGTSNEQYF. Combining the CDR3 with reference TRBV28 and TRBJ2-7 gives the whole variable domain DVKVTQSSRYLVKRTGEKVFLECVQDMDHENMFWYRQDPGLGLRLIYFSYDVKMKEKGDIPEGYSVSREKKERFSLILESASTNQTSMYLCASSFGGTSNEQYFGPGTRLTVT.

CDR3 amino acids: CASSRLAGGPETQYF. The DNA of the CDR3 is TGTGCCAGCAGCCGACTAGCGGGGGGGCCAGAGACCCAGTACTTC. The rearrangement links TRBV7-9 to TRBJ2-5; TRBD2 aligns across 14 bases. With 5 bases clipped from V and 4 bases from J, the junction kept 3 bases outside the gene matches. This CDR3 spans 15 amino acids. CDR1 and CDR2 from the germline V gene are SEHNR and FQNEAQ (reference sequence).

This clone was seen more than once but under ten times. Distinct nucleotide sequences in the sample also encode this CDR3. The chain couples TRBV5-1 to TRBJ2-7; D perhaps matches TRBD1 (6 bases). The CDR3 runs to 14 residues. Germline CDR1 and CDR2: SGHRS and YFSETQ. V lost 0 bases and J lost 3, with 10 bases in between. This CDR3 reads CASSLGQGNYEQYF. The CDR3 DNA reads as TGCGCCAGCAGCTTGGGGCAGGGGAACTACGAGCAGTACTTC.

The rearrangement uses TRBV6-5 and TRBJ2-7, with TRBD2 as a possible D gene (6 bases). Deletions cut 9 bases from V and 4 bases from J, with 19 bases between. Per germline, CDR1 MNHEY and CDR2 SVGAGI. This CDR3 is 14 amino acids long. The CDR3 region is CASDWRDGEYEQYF. CDR3 DNA sequence: TGTGCCAGTGACTGGCGGGACGGAGAGTACGAGCAGTACTTC.

About this clone: One end of the junction does not line up with germline, which may come from a read error. The rearrangement joins TRBV11-2 to TRBJ1-2; no clear D. CDR1 SGHAT and CDR2 FQNNGV come from the germline V gene. This CDR3 has 11 amino acids. CDR3 DNA sequence: TGTGCCAGCAGCTCTTTCCATTCGCTCGGGTTC. Encoded protein: CASSSFHSLGF.

The chain has TRBV10-3 and TRBJ2-6; TRBD1 might be the D (7 bases). CDR1 is ENHRY, CDR2 SYGVKD, per germline. Trimming removed 6 bases from V and 0 bases from J, with 12 bases in between. There are 16 residues in the CDR3. This CDR3 is CAIRTGDSSGANVLTF. Written as DNA, the CDR3 is TGTGCCATCAGAACAGGGGACTCCTCTGGGGCCAACGTCCTGACTTTC.

The V gene is TRBV18, the J gene TRBJ2-4, with 9 bases lining up with TRBD1. Germline V gene lookup returns CDR1 KGHSH and CDR2 LQKENI. With 0 bases clipped from V and 1 base from J, the junction kept 10 bases outside the gene matches. The CDR3 length is 19 residues. CDR3 in amino acids: CASSPPGQGPTGAKNIQYF. The CDR3 nucleotides are TGTGCCAGCTCACCACCGGGACAGGGCCCTACCGGGGCCAAAAACATTCAGTACTTC.

The chain carries TRBV3-1 (or the pseudogene TRBV3-2) and TRBJ2-1; 7 bases match TRBD1. The V gene's germline CDR1 is LGHDT and CDR2 YNNKEL (reference sequence). The CDR3 sequence is 15 residues long. V shed 2 bases, J shed 7 bases, and the junction held 8 bases outside the gene matches. The CDR3 is CASSQPWTGRNEQFF. CDR3 nucleotide sequence: TGTGCCAGCAGCCAACCGTGGACAGGCCGGAATGAGCAGTTCTTC.

This chain links TRBV11-2 with TRBJ2-5; no definite D call. Germline V gene lookup returns CDR1 SGHAT and CDR2 FQNNGV. Trimming pared 4 bases from V and 2 bases from J, leaving 14 bases between. There are 15 residues in the CDR3. The CDR3 is CASSWWAGPQETQYF. In DNA form, the CDR3 reads TGTGCCAGCAGCTGGTGGGCAGGCCCGCAAGAGACCCAGTACTTC.